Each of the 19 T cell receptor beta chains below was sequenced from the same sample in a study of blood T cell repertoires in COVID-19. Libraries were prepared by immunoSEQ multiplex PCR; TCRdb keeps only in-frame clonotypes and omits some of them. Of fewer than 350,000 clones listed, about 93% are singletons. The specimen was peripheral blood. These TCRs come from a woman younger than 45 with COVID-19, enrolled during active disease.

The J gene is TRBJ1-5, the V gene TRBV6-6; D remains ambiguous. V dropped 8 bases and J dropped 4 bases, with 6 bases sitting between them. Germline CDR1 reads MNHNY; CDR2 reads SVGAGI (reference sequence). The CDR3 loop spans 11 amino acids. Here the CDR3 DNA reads TGTGCCAGCGGAGGTAATCAGCCCCAGCATTTT. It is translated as CASGGNQPQHF.

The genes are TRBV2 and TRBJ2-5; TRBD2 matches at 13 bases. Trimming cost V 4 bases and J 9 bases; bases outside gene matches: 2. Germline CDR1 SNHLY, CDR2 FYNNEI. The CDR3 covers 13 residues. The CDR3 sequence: CASSVTSGGPQYF. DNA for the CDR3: TGTGCCAGCAGTGTGACTAGCGGGGGGCCCCAGTACTTC. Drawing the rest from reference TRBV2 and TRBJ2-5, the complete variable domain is EPEVTQTPSHQVTQMGQEVILRCVPISNHLYFYWYRQILGQKVEFLVSFYNNEISEKSEIFDDQFSVERPDGSNFTLKIRSTKLEDSAMYFCASSVTSGGPQYFGPGTRLLVL.

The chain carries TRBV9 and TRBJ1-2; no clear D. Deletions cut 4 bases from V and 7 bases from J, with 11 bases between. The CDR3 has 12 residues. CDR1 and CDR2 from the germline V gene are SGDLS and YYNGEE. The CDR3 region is CASSYLSSGYTF. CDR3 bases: TGTGCCAGCAGCTATTTGAGTTCTGGCTACACCTTC.

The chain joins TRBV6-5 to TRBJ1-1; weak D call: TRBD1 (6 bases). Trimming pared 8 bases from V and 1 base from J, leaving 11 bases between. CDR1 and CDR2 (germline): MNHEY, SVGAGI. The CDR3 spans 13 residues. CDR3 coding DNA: TGTGCCAGCCTCGACAGGAGGAACACTGAAGCTTTCTTT. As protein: CASLDRRNTEAFF.

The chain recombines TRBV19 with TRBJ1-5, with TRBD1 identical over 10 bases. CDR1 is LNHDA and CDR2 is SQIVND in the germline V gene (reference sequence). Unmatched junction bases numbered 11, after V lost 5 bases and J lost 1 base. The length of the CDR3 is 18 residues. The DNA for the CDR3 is TGTGCCAGTAGTGCTTCGGGACAGGGGAAGTTAAGCAATCAGCCCCAGCATTTT. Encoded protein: CASSASGQGKLSNQPQHF.

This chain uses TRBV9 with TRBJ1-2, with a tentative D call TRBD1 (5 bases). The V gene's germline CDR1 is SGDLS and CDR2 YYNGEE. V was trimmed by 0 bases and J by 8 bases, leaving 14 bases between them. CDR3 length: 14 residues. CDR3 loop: CASSVGQGGQGYTF. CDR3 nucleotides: TGTGCCAGCAGCGTAGGGCAGGGAGGTCAAGGCTACACCTTC.

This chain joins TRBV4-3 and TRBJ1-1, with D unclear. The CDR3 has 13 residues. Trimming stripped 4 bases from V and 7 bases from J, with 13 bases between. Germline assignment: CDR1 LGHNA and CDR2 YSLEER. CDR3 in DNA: TGCGCCAGCAGCCCTGACGCGGGATTTGAAGCTTTCTTT. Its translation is CASSPDAGFEAFF.

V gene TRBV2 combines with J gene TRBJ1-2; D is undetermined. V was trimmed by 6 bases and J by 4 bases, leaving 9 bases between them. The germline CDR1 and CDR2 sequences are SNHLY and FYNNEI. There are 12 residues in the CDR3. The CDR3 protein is CASRESSYGYTF. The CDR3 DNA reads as TGTGCCAGCAGGGAGTCTAGCTATGGCTACACCTTC. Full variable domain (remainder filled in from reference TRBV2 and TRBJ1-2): EPEVTQTPSHQVTQMGQEVILRCVPISNHLYFYWYRQILGQKVEFLVSFYNNEISEKSEIFDDQFSVERPDGSNFTLKIRSTKLEDSAMYFCASRESSYGYTFGSGTRLTVV.

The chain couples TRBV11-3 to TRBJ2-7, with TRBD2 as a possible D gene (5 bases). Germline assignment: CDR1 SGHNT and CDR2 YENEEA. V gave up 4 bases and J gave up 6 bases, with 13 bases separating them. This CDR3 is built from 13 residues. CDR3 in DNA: TGTGCCAGCAGCTCCACTCGAGGGAGCGAGCAGTACTTC. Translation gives CASSSTRGSEQYF.

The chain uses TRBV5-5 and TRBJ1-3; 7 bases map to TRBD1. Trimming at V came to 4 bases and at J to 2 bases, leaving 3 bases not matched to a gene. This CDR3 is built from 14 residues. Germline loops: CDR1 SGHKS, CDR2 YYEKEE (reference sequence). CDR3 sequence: CASSDRVAGNTIYF. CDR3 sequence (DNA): TGTGCCAGCAGCGACAGGGTAGCTGGAAACACCATATATTTT.

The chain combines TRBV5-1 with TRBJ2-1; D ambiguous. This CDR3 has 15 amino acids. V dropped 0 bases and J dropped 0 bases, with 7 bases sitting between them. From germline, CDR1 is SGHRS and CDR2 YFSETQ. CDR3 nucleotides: TGCGCCAGCAGCTTGGAGCTGAGCTCCTACAATGAGCAGTTCTTC. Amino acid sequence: CASSLELSSYNEQFF. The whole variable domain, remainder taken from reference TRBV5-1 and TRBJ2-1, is KAGVTQTPRYLIKTRGQQVTLSCSPISGHRSVSWYQQTPGQGLQFLFEYFSETQRNKGNFPGRFSGRQFSNSRSEMNVSTLELGDSALYLCASSLELSSYNEQFFGPGTRLTVL.

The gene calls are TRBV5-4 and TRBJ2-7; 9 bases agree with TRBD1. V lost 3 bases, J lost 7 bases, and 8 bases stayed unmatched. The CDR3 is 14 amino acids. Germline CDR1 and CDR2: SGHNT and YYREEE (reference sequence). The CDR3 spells CASSSPGQGIEQYF. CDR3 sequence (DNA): TGTGCCAGCAGCTCGCCGGGACAGGGTATTGAGCAGTACTTC.

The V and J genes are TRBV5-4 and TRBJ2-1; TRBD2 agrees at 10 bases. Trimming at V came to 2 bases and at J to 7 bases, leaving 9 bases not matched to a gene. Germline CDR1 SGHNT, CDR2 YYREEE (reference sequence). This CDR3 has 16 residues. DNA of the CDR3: TGTGCCAGCAGCTTAACCGCAGCGGGAGGGCGGAATGAGCAGTTCTTC. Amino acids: CASSLTAAGGRNEQFF.

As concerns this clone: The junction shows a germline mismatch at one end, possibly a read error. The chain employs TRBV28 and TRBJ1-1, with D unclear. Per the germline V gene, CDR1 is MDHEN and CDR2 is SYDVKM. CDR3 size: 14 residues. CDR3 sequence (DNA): TGTGCCAGCAGTCTATCCTCCCCAGGTGGCCACCTGCTCTTT. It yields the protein CASSLSSPGGHLLF.

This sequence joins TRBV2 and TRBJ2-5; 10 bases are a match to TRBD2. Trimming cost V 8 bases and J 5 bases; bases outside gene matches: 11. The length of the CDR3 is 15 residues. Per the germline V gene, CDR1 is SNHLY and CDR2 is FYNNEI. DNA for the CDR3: TGTGCCAGCCAACAAATCCTAGCGGGAGTGGAGACCCAGTACTTC. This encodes CASQQILAGVETQYF.

The CDR3 loop reads CASRGVGNSPLHF. For the CDR3, the DNA is TGTGCCAGCAGAGGGGTGGGTAATTCACCCCTCCACTTT. This chain joins TRBV3-1 (or the pseudogene TRBV3-2) and TRBJ1-6; possibly TRBD1 for D (5 bases). Germline V gives CDR1 LGHDT, CDR2 YNNKEL (reference sequence). This CDR3 is built from 13 residues. The V end lost 6 bases, the J end lost 6 bases, and 9 bases lay between the germline ends.

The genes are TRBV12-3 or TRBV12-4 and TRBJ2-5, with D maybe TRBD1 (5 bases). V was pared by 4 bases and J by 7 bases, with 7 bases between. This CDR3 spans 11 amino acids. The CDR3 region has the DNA TGTGCCAGCAGTTCAACAGGGACCCAGTACTTC. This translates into CASSSTGTQYF.

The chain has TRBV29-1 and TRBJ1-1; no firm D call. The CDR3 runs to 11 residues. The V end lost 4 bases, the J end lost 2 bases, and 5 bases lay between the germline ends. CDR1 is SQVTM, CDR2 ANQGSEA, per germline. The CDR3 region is CSVAINTEAFF. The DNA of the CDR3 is TGCAGCGTTGCTATAAACACTGAAGCTTTCTTT.

The CDR3 coding sequence is TGTGCCAGCAGTACCAGGGAATCCACGGGTGAGCAGTACTTC. Residues: CASSTRESTGEQYF. This chain connects TRBV6-5 to TRBJ2-7; D perhaps matches TRBD1 (5 bases). The CDR3 loop spans 14 amino acids. CDR1 and CDR2 (germline): MNHEY, SVGAGI. Trimming cost V 5 bases and J 7 bases, with 18 bases left between them.